Listed here are 24 T cell receptor beta chains from one sample, sequenced in a study of blood T cells in healthy people across ages (dated by TCRdb to the mid-2010s). Libraries were made using 5' RACE. Sequenced on an Illumina HiSeq 2500. A second PCR of about 7 to 12 cycles was run with a J-beta primer mix and a sample-barcoded 5' primer. The public reads were reanalyzed by TCRdb: fastp trimming at Q25, MiXCR alignment, in-frame beta chains only. Every CDR3 protein is listed once, alongside the most common genes and DNA of its rows. The sample table contains 600,000 to 800,000 distinct CDR3 sequences; only one count was recorded for 45% to 60% of them. About 13% of the sample belongs to the ten largest clones. The sequenced sample consisted of blood. Source of these receptors: a woman of 80 years or more in good health.

This clonotype was found a few times. The chain couples TRBV14 to TRBJ2-4; D is undetermined. This CDR3 has 16 amino acids. V was cut by 0 bases and J by 2 bases, with 11 bases left in between. Germline V gives CDR1 SGHDN, CDR2 FVKESK. DNA of the CDR3: TGTGCCAGCAGCCAAGAAGTCTGGGTGCCCAAAAACATTCAGTACTTC. Its translation: CASSQEVWVPKNIQYF.

In its sample, this clonotype was seen once. The chain combines TRBV7-8 with TRBJ1-2; possibly TRBD1 for D (5 bases). CDR1 is SGHVS, CDR2 FQNEAQ, per germline. The germline V and J ends were trimmed by 1 base and 3 bases, with 9 bases remaining between them. CDR3 size: 14 residues. In DNA, the CDR3 is TGTGCCAGCAGCTTAGGGGGGTTCCACTATGGCTACACCTTC. Translating gives CASSLGGFHYGYTF.

Points on this clonotype: This may come from a read error, since a much larger clone is one base off. The rearrangement links TRBV28 to TRBJ2-1; D might be TRBD1 (5 bases). Germline lookup yields CDR1 MDHEN and CDR2 SYDVKM. CDR3 length: 15 amino acids. V was cut by 5 bases and J by 3 bases, with 14 bases left in between. CDR3 in amino acids: CASSKTVNGYNEQFF. CDR3 nucleotide sequence: TGTGCCAGCAGTAAGACAGTGAATGGCTACAATGAGCAGTTCTTC.

To note about this clonotype: A much larger clone differs by one base, so this may be a read error. This sequence joins TRBV13 and TRBJ2-1, with D unclear. Germline-derived CDR1 and CDR2 are PRHDT and FYEKMQ (reference sequence). The CDR3 has 14 amino acids. V lost 5 bases and J lost 10, with 18 bases in between. The CDR3 loop is CASSPGRASYEQFF. CDR3 nucleotides: TGTGCCAGCAGCCCCGGACGAGCCTCCTACGAGCAGTTCTTC.

Points on this clonotype: One base away lies a much larger clone, so this may be a sequencing read error. This rearrangement joins TRBV4-2 to TRBJ2-3; 8 bases agree with TRBD2. The germline gives CDR1 LGHNA, CDR2 YNFKEQ. The CDR3 extends over 17 amino acids. V shed 2 bases and J 4 bases; nucleotides not matched to a gene: 11. CDR3 region: CASSQRSTGGHADTQYF. The CDR3 nucleotides are TGTGCCAGCAGCCAAAGGTCCACGGGGGGGCACGCAGATACGCAGTATTTT.

This chain uses TRBV6-5 with TRBJ2-7; 11 bases align to TRBD1. Gene TRBJ2-5 matches the end of the DNA better, so the J call may be wrong. The length of the CDR3 is 14 residues. Germline V lookup: CDR1 MNHEY, CDR2 SVGAGI. The CDR3 bases are TGTGCCAGCAGTGGGACAGGGGGTCGAGAGACCCAGTACTTC. Its protein product is CASSGTGGRETQYF.

A remark on this clonotype: A much larger clone differs by one base, so this may be a read error. The V and J genes are TRBV18 and TRBJ2-1, with 9 bases identical to TRBD2. Gene TRBJ2-7 matches the end of the DNA better, so the J call may be wrong. This CDR3 is built from 17 residues. Germline assignment: CDR1 KGHSH and CDR2 LQKENI. The CDR3, as DNA: TGTGCCAGCTCACCACCTTGGAGCGGGGGGACTTACAATGAGCAGTACTTC. Residues: CASSPPWSGGTYNEQYF.

This rearrangement joins TRBV20-1 to TRBJ2-2, with a tentative D call TRBD1 (6 bases). V was pared by 3 bases and J by 2 bases, with 7 bases between. Looked up from germline, CDR1 is DFQATT and CDR2 is SNEGSKA (reference sequence). This CDR3 is 13 amino acids long. The DNA for the CDR3 is TGCAGTGCTAGGGACAGAAACACCGGGGAGCTGTTTTTT. Its translation is CSARDRNTGELFF.

This chain uses TRBV10-3 with TRBJ2-7; D is perhaps TRBD1 (6 bases). V was cut by 4 bases and J by 7 bases, with 11 bases left in between. The length of the CDR3 is 12 residues. CDR1 ENHRY and CDR2 SYGVKD come from the germline V gene. CDR3 sequence reads: CAISGWDNEQYF. CDR3 nucleotide sequence: TGTGCCATCAGTGGGTGGGACAATGAGCAGTACTTC.

This clonotype was found once. The chain combines TRBV9 with TRBJ2-7; 10 nucleotides agree with TRBD1. Germline V gene sequence: CDR1 SGDLS, CDR2 YYNGEE. This CDR3 region has 16 residues. J gave up 7 bases and V 0 bases, and 10 bases lay outside the gene matches. CDR3 amino acids: CASSVGAGQGRNEQYF. The CDR3 DNA follows: TGTGCCAGCAGCGTAGGTGCGGGACAGGGGCGGAATGAGCAGTACTTC.

Comments on this clonotype: At one end, the junction sequence differs from germline, possibly due to a read error. The chain recombines TRBV7-2 with TRBJ1-1; D might be TRBD1 (5 bases). Germline V gene sequence: CDR1 SGHTA, CDR2 FQGNSA. The CDR3 has 14 amino acids. The CDR3 bases are TGTGCCAGCAACTTAAGGGGTAAATACACTGAAGCTTTCTTT. Translating it yields CASNLRGKYTEAFF.

This chain joins TRBV29-1 and TRBJ2-7; D might be TRBD1 (6 bases). This CDR3 comprises 13 residues. Germline V lookup: CDR1 SQVTM, CDR2 ANQGSEA. The germline V and J ends were trimmed by 7 bases and 3 bases, with 16 bases remaining between them. The CDR3 here is CSGATGLFYEQYF. CDR3 in DNA: TGCAGCGGTGCGACAGGACTTTTCTACGAGCAGTACTTC.

The CDR3 is CASSLDGGRSDEQFF. The CDR3 DNA follows: TGTGCCAGCAGCTTAGATGGCGGGCGCTCGGATGAGCAGTTCTTC. The V gene is TRBV7-2, the J gene TRBJ2-1; TRBD2 is a possible D gene (5 bases). Germline V lookup: CDR1 SGHTA, CDR2 FQGNSA. The CDR3 is made up of 15 amino acids. V shed 1 base and J shed 8 bases, with 15 bases lying between them.

The rearrangement joins TRBV7-2 to TRBJ2-7; possible D gene TRBD2, 5 bases. V was clipped by 2 bases and J by 4 bases, with 9 bases between them. CDR3 length: 13 residues. Germline V gene sequence: CDR1 SGHTA, CDR2 FQGNSA. CDR3 amino acids: CASSLRSGYEQYF. The CDR3 DNA is TGTGCCAGCAGCTTACGGTCGGGGTACGAGCAGTACTTC.

This clonotype was seen ten or more times. The chain has TRBV5-1 and TRBJ1-6; D might be TRBD1 (6 bases). Germline V gives CDR1 SGHRS, CDR2 YFSETQ. Trimming stripped 4 bases from V and 6 bases from J, with 14 bases between. The CDR3 length is 15 residues. The CDR3 DNA reads as TGCGCCAGCAGCGAGGGACATCTAACTAATTCACCCCTCCACTTT. Translating gives CASSEGHLTNSPLHF.

Points on this clonotype: This may come from a read error, since a much larger clone is one base off. The chain recombines TRBV28 with TRBJ2-1; perhaps TRBD1 as D (6 bases). The length of the CDR3 is 14 residues. V shed 6 bases and J shed 10 bases, with 19 bases lying between them. Germline CDR1 is MDHEN and CDR2 is SYDVKM. CDR3 sequence: CASSLRQAAGEQFF. The CDR3 nucleotides read TGTGCCAGCAGCCTTAGACAGGCAGCAGGCGAGCAGTTCTTC.

The chain uses TRBV3-1 and TRBJ1-4; no firm D call. The V and J ends lost 0 bases and 8 bases respectively, with 19 bases between them. The germline V gene has CDR1 LGHDT and CDR2 YNNKEL (reference sequence). The length of the CDR3 is 17 residues. This chain's CDR3 is CASSQDPSTRNDEKLFF. The CDR3 bases are TGTGCCAGCAGCCAAGACCCCTCAACCAGAAACGACGAAAAACTGTTTTTT.

The table lists this clonotype with many counts. The J gene is TRBJ2-3, the V gene TRBV7-2; 7 bases are shared with TRBD1. This CDR3 is 15 amino acids long. Germline CDR1 SGHTA, CDR2 FQGNSA. The trim removed 1 base at V and 9 bases at J, leaving 10 bases unmatched. CDR3 nucleotide sequence: TGTGCCAGCAGCTTAGGCCAGACAGGGATAGGGACGCAGTATTTT. It encodes CASSLGQTGIGTQYF.

In this sample, this clonotype turned up many times. The gene calls are TRBV29-1 and TRBJ1-5; D is possibly TRBD1 (5 bases). V was pared by 4 bases and J by 3 bases, with 10 bases between. This CDR3 region has 13 residues. In germline, CDR1 is SQVTM, CDR2 ANQGSEA. In DNA form, the CDR3 reads TGCAGCGTTGCTCGGGGCTTCAATCAGCCCCAGCATTTT. It is translated as CSVARGFNQPQHF.

This clonotype was seen a handful of times. The genes are TRBV19 and TRBJ1-5; D gene unclear. The CDR3 is 14 amino acids. Germline loops: CDR1 LNHDA, CDR2 SQIVND (reference sequence). Trimming left V 5 bases short and J 12 bases short, with 20 bases between. In nucleotides, the CDR3 is TGTGCCAGTAGTCCAATGGGAGGCAATCAGTACCAGCATTTT. This gives the protein CASSPMGGNQYQHF.

The chain employs TRBV12-3 or TRBV12-4 and TRBJ1-2, with a possible D match to TRBD1 (6 bases). The CDR3 is 13 amino acids. V dropped 5 bases and J dropped 4 bases, with 11 bases sitting between them. As DNA, the CDR3 is TGTGCCAGCAGTCGGACAGAAGCCTATGGCTACACCTTC. Translated: CASSRTEAYGYTF.

The chain links TRBV7-2 to TRBJ2-5; D is undetermined. The CDR3 is 14 residues long. The V end was cut by 5 bases, the J end by 1 base, with 11 bases between. From germline, CDR1 is SGHTA and CDR2 FQGNSA. DNA of the CDR3: TGTGCCAGCAGCAAGGCACTGGGCCAAGAGACCCAGTACTTC. Its protein is CASSKALGQETQYF.

The chain couples TRBV7-9 to TRBJ1-6, with D unclear. The V end lost 5 bases, the J end lost 0 bases, and 11 bases lay between the germline ends. The germline gives CDR1 SEHNR, CDR2 FQNEAQ (reference sequence). This CDR3 contains 16 residues. CDR3 sequence reads: CASSPPLSSYNSPLHF. CDR3 DNA: TGTGCCAGCAGCCCCCCTCTAAGCTCCTATAATTCACCCCTCCACTTT.

Worth noting for this clonotype: Possible read error: a much larger clone is one base away. The chain employs TRBV29-1 and TRBJ2-4; D gene ambiguous. The CDR3 sequence is 12 residues long. Trimming cost V 8 bases and J 0 bases, with 8 bases left between them. CDR1 SQVTM and CDR2 ANQGSEA come from the germline V gene. CDR3 DNA: TGCAGCACAAGAATAGCCAAAAACATTCAGTACTTC. Encoded protein: CSTRIAKNIQYF.